This T cell receptor (beta chain) was captured in a study of spatial heterogeneity in lung cancer. General study results and limits: Tumor mutation count correlated with how many alpha and beta TCRs expanded intratumorally.

As concerns this clonotype: No antigen is known for it.

Trimming left V 3 bases short and J 0 bases short, with 30 bases between. There are 22 residues in the CDR3. Germline values: CDR1 SNHLY, CDR2 FYNNEI. Regarding time point: sample taken at primary tumor resection. TCRdb passed the 5' RACE reads through MiXCR, listing each CDR3 protein once. The sample comprises 2,500 to 3,500 distinct CDR3 sequences, 15% to 20% of which are singletons, and roughly 6.4% rests with the top ten. V is TRBV2 and J is TRBJ2-4; possible D gene TRBD1, 5 bases. The TCR comes from a male donor with early-stage non-small cell lung cancer. The specimen comprised lung tumor tissue, sampled at surgery. In DNA, the CDR3 is TGTGCCAGCAGTGATCCCCCCTGGGGCAGTTACACCACCGGTGAAGCCAAAAACATTCAGTACTTC. Its translation is CASSDPPWGSYTTGEAKNIQYF.